The 2 T cell receptor beta chains reported below all come from one sample, sequenced in a study of shared clonotypes between healthy human individuals (TCRdb year 2020). The method was the immunoSEQ multiplex PCR assay. In its TCRdb copy, this immuneACCESS table keeps in-frame sequences only and misses some clones. Where compared with another copy, unresolved V genes explain less than half of these, and the others have no known cause. For this sample the table gives about 2.1 million clones, of which around 95% were detected only once. The ten top clones hold less than 2% of the sample. CD8 naive samples were obtained by positive selection for CCR7 among CD45RO-negative cells, yielding a CD45RA+CCR7+ population from which TemRA cells were excluded. Sequences were obtained from naive CD8+ T cells from PBMCs. Explained via the paper, the cell subset or site label denotes: CD45RA+CCR7+. The receptor source for this set is a man in his late teens or twenties in good health. Some clones in this sample may be carry-over from other donors' samples.

For the CDR3, the DNA is TGTGCCAGCAGCTACCGCGGGTTGGAGGGCTACAATGAGCAGTTCTTC. It yields the protein CASSYRGLEGYNEQFF. The V and J genes are TRBV11-1 and TRBJ2-1; D perhaps matches TRBD2 (6 bases). The V and J ends lost 4 bases and 3 bases respectively, with 16 bases between them. Germline V gives CDR1 SGHAT, CDR2 FQDESV (reference sequence). This CDR3 has 16 residues.

The gene calls are TRBV4-1 and TRBJ2-5; weak D call: TRBD2 (5 bases). V was pared by 2 bases and J by 5 bases, with 18 bases between. The CDR3 extends over 16 amino acids. CDR1 MGHRA and CDR2 YSYEKL come from the germline V gene. The CDR3 DNA reads as TGCGCCAGCAGCCAAACTTTTTTAAAGGAGCGGGAGACCCAGTACTTC. Its translation: CASSQTFLKERETQYF.